The 24 T cell receptor beta chains in this list originate from one sample, sequenced in a study of T cells after yellow fever vaccination. One entry per CDR3 protein results from TCRdb running MiXCR on the 5' RACE reads. The sample contains 300,000 or so distinct CDR3 sequences, 10% to 15% of which appear only once. Here the sequenced sample was CD4+ T cells sorted from PBMCs, taken 45 days after the yellow fever booster vaccination. These receptor sequences come from a man aged 25 to 45 who received the YFV17D yellow fever vaccine.

Worth noting for this clonotype: One junction end does not reproduce the germline sequence, and a read error may be involved. The chain is built from TRBV20-1 and TRBJ2-7; 9 bases align to TRBD2. The germline V gene has CDR1 DFQATT and CDR2 SNEGSKA (reference sequence). The CDR3 covers 15 residues. The CDR3 region has the DNA TGCAGTGCTAGAGATGGTAGCGGGAGTGAGTACGAGCAGAACTTC. Its protein product is CSARDGSGSEYEQNF.

The CDR3 loop is CASSQPRQGPNTEAFF. The CDR3 DNA follows: TGTGCCAGCAGTCAACCTAGACAGGGCCCGAACACTGAAGCTTTCTTT. The chain links TRBV6-2 or TRBV6-3 to TRBJ1-1; TRBD1 matches at 7 bases. This CDR3 has 16 amino acids. The V gene end was trimmed by 5 bases and the J gene end by 1 base; junction bases not matched to a gene: 10. CDR1 is MNHEY and CDR2 is SVGEGT in the germline V gene.

This clonotype turned up a few times. The chain has TRBV7-2 and TRBJ2-5, with 7 bases matching TRBD2. After removal of 5 bases from V and 5 bases from J, the junction contained 11 bases not matched to a gene. Looked up from germline, CDR1 is SGHTA and CDR2 is FQGNSA. The CDR3 totals 15 residues. In DNA, the CDR3 is TGTGCCAGCAGCGCGCTGAGCGGGGTTGGGGAGACCCAGTACTTC. Protein product: CASSALSGVGETQYF.

CDR3 loop: CASRPRWTSGRETQYF. The CDR3 nucleotides read TGTGCCAGCAGACCTCGCTGGACTAGCGGGCGAGAGACCCAGTACTTC. The V and J genes are TRBV7-8 and TRBJ2-5; TRBD2 matches 11 bases. CDR1 and CDR2 (germline): SGHVS, FQNEAQ. This CDR3 region has 16 residues. V lost 6 bases to trimming and J lost 4 bases; unmatched junction nucleotides: 10.

This rearrangement joins TRBV27 to TRBJ1-1; D is undetermined. Trimming removed 9 bases at V and 1 base at J, with 9 bases between. There are 12 residues in the CDR3. Germline loops: CDR1 MNHEY, CDR2 SMNVEV (reference sequence). The CDR3 DNA follows: TGTGCCAGGAGGGCCCCGAACACTGAAGCTTTCTTT. Protein: CARRAPNTEAFF.

The chain employs TRBV10-3 and TRBJ2-5; TRBD1 matches at 8 bases. Trimming took 6 bases from V and 2 from J; bases not matched to a gene: 8. CDR1 and CDR2 from the germline V gene are ENHRY and SYGVKD. The CDR3 has 15 amino acids. The CDR3 DNA is TGTGCCATCAGGCCATCAGGGGGCCCACAAGAGACCCAGTACTTC. Translation gives CAIRPSGGPQETQYF.

The chain joins TRBV5-6 to TRBJ2-1; D is undetermined. The length of the CDR3 is 16 residues. Trimming took off 1 base at V and 2 bases at J, with 13 bases between the two ends. Germline-derived CDR1 and CDR2 are SGHDT and YYEEEE. For the CDR3, the DNA is TGTGCCAGCAGCTTGTTATCCGAGTACGCCTACAATGAGCAGTTCTTC. As protein: CASSLLSEYAYNEQFF. The full variable domain, in which reference TRBV5-6 and TRBJ2-1 provide the parts outside the CDR3, is DAGVTQSPTHLIKTRGQQVTLRCSPKSGHDTVSWYQQALGQGPQFIFQYYEEEERQRGNFPDRFSGHQFPNYSSELNVNALLLGDSALYLCASSLLSEYAYNEQFFGPGTRLTVL.

The rearrangement joins TRBV27 to TRBJ2-3, with 11 bases lining up with TRBD2. Germline V gives CDR1 MNHEY, CDR2 SMNVEV (reference sequence). This CDR3 is 17 amino acids long. J lost 1 base, V lost 7 bases, and 10 bases had no gene match. The CDR3 reads CASTKLAGVRRTDTQYF. The DNA for the CDR3 is TGTGCCAGCACCAAACTAGCGGGAGTCCGACGCACAGATACGCAGTATTTT.

V gene TRBV7-8 combines with J gene TRBJ2-3; TRBD2 matches 11 bases. The CDR3 extends over 18 amino acids. Trimming at V came to 2 bases and at J to 6 bases, leaving 13 bases not matched to a gene. Per germline, CDR1 SGHVS and CDR2 FQNEAQ. CDR3: CASSLNRVLAGGRDTQYF. CDR3 DNA sequence: TGTGCCAGCAGCTTAAATCGGGTTTTAGCGGGAGGGAGGGATACGCAGTATTTT.

This rearrangement joins TRBV6-1 to TRBJ2-2; no reliable D call. The V gene's germline CDR1 is MNHNS and CDR2 SASEGT. The CDR3 spans 14 residues. The V gene lost 4 bases and the J gene lost 5 bases, with 11 bases spanning the gap. The CDR3 spells CASSGLGRTGELFF. CDR3 coding DNA: TGTGCCAGCAGTGGCCTAGGACGGACCGGGGAGCTGTTTTTT.

Many counts were recorded for this clonotype. Written as DNA, the CDR3 is TGTGCCAGCAGTGAAATTGTCGTGACTGAAGCTTTCTTT. Its protein product is CASSEIVVTEAFF. The V and J genes are TRBV25-1 and TRBJ1-1; D unresolved. CDR1 and CDR2 from the germline V gene are MGHDK and SYGVNS. The V end was cut by 2 bases, the J end by 5 bases, with 9 bases between. The CDR3 spans 13 residues.

The V call is TRBV10-1, the J call TRBJ2-3; D gene unclear. Germline V CDR1 and CDR2: WNHNN, SYGVQD (reference sequence). The CDR3 runs to 11 residues. V was shortened by 4 bases and J by 10 bases, with 9 bases between the two germline ends. The CDR3 DNA sequence: TGCGCCAGCAGTGTCGGACCCGCGCAGTATTTT. Its translation is CASSVGPAQYF.

This clonotype was seen only a few times. The chain is built from TRBV20-1 and TRBJ2-1; no firm D call. The length of the CDR3 is 15 residues. The ends were cut back, 5 bases at V and 0 bases at J, with 14 bases in the middle. CDR1 is DFQATT, CDR2 SNEGSKA, per germline (reference sequence). The CDR3 coding sequence is TGCAGTGCTTACCGAGCGAAGAGCTCCTACAATGAGCAGTTCTTC. Its protein is CSAYRAKSSYNEQFF.

The genes are TRBV30 and TRBJ2-3; D is possibly TRBD2 (5 bases). There are 13 residues in the CDR3. The germline V gene encodes CDR1 GTSNPN and CDR2 SVGIG (reference sequence). The germline V and J ends were trimmed by 8 bases and 5 bases, with 17 bases remaining between them. CDR3 region: CARGGYQKDTQYF. The CDR3 coding sequence is TGTGCCCGCGGCGGGTATCAAAAAGATACGCAGTATTTT.

The gene calls are TRBV7-2 and TRBJ1-5; weak D call: TRBD1 (5 bases). V was shortened by 2 bases and J by 3 bases, with 11 bases between the two germline ends. Per germline, CDR1 SGHTA and CDR2 FQGNSA. The CDR3 totals 15 residues. The CDR3 loop is CASSLSRQPNQPQHF. CDR3 nucleotide sequence: TGTGCCAGCAGCTTATCCCGACAGCCCAATCAGCCCCAGCATTTT.

The V and J genes are TRBV14 and TRBJ1-1; TRBD1 agrees at 11 bases. There are 15 residues in the CDR3. CDR1 SGHDN and CDR2 FVKESK come from the germline V gene. V gave up 4 bases and J gave up 3 bases; unmatched junction bases: 4. CDR3 region: CASSRTGGIDTEAFF. CDR3 sequence (DNA): TGTGCCAGCAGCCGGACAGGGGGCATCGACACTGAAGCTTTCTTT.

This clonotype was found many times. The DNA for the CDR3 is TGTGCCAGCAGTGACAGCACAGATACGCAGTATTTT. It specifies CASSDSTDTQYF. The chain links TRBV28 to TRBJ2-3; D unclear. This CDR3 spans 12 amino acids. Germline V gene data show CDR1 as MDHEN and CDR2 as SYDVKM. With 5 bases removed from V and 0 bases from J, the gap between germline ends came to 3 bases.

The CDR3 protein is CAISDLGGYEQYF. In DNA form, the CDR3 reads TGTGCCATCAGTGATCTAGGGGGCTACGAGCAGTACTTC. The chain employs TRBV10-3 and TRBJ2-7; D perhaps matches TRBD1 (6 bases). The CDR3 runs to 13 residues. CDR1 ENHRY and CDR2 SYGVKD come from the germline V gene. The germline V and J ends were trimmed by 3 bases and 3 bases, with 9 bases remaining between them.

In this sample, this clonotype turned up a few times. CDR3 in DNA: TGTGCCAGCAGCCAAGAACTAGGGGGCAATGAGCAGTTCTTC. Translation gives CASSQELGGNEQFF. V and J are TRBV3-1 and TRBJ2-1, with D maybe TRBD1 (6 bases). CDR3 size: 14 residues. Germline assignment: CDR1 LGHDT and CDR2 YNNKEL (reference sequence). The V end lost 0 bases, the J end lost 6 bases, and 9 bases lay between the germline ends.

In its sample, this clonotype was seen many times. The chain combines TRBV20-1 with TRBJ2-7; TRBD1 matches 7 bases. CDR1 is DFQATT, CDR2 SNEGSKA, per germline (reference sequence). Trimming removed 5 bases from V and 0 bases from J; junction bases left unmatched: 10. The CDR3 has 15 amino acids. The CDR3 coding sequence is TGCAGTGCTCCGCGAATCGGGACAGTCTCCTACGAGCAGTACTTC. Translating gives CSAPRIGTVSYEQYF.

V is TRBV4-3 and J is TRBJ2-5; D not resolved. Germline V lookup: CDR1 LGHNA, CDR2 YSLEER. This CDR3 has 12 amino acids. The ends were cut back, 6 bases at V and 2 bases at J, with 7 bases in the middle. CDR3 sequence reads: CASRHKQETQYF. CDR3 sequence (DNA): TGCGCCAGCAGACACAAACAAGAGACCCAGTACTTC.

The sample holds a few counts of this clonotype. This chain links TRBV5-6 with TRBJ2-7; TRBD2 matches at 8 bases. After removal of 4 bases from V and 5 bases from J, the junction contained 11 bases not matched to a gene. The germline V gene has CDR1 SGHDT and CDR2 YYEEEE. This CDR3 comprises 15 residues. The CDR3 DNA reads as TGTGCCAGCAGCGTGCCGGGACTAGAATCAAACGAGCAGTACTTC. Its protein is CASSVPGLESNEQYF.

This clonotype was seen more than once but under ten times. This chain uses TRBV20-1 with TRBJ1-1; D is possibly TRBD1 (5 bases). Between the trimmed V and J ends, which lost 0 bases and 10 bases, there was a span of 12 bases. The CDR3 length is 12 residues. Germline-derived CDR1 and CDR2 are DFQATT and SNEGSKA (reference sequence). The CDR3 region has the DNA TGCAGTGCTAGAGATCTAGGGGCAGGAGCTTTCTTT. Protein sequence: CSARDLGAGAFF.

This clonotype was seen only a few times. The V gene is TRBV5-1, the J gene TRBJ2-1; tentatively, D is TRBD1 (6 bases). V lost 0 bases and J lost 4, with 8 bases in between. This CDR3 has 14 amino acids. The V gene's germline CDR1 is SGHRS and CDR2 YFSETQ. The CDR3: CASSLDREYNEQFF. CDR3 sequence (DNA): TGCGCCAGCAGCTTGGACAGGGAGTACAATGAGCAGTTCTTC.